This passage covers 18 T cell receptor beta chains from one sample sequenced in a study of beta chain features in type 1 diabetes. Of the isolated RNA, all was reverse transcribed, and so the sequenced material was expressed TCRB transcripts. Libraries were prepared by immunoSEQ multiplex PCR; TCRdb keeps only in-frame clonotypes and omits some of them. Among almost 250,000 clones, 12% to 15% were seen once, and the ten largest hold about 0.03%. What was sequenced was naive CD4+ T cells from blood. The receptors here all came from a woman between 40 and 50 years old in good health.

This clone was counted between two and nine times. The rearrangement uses TRBV19 and TRBJ1-1; D gene ambiguous. Per germline, CDR1 LNHDA and CDR2 SQIVND (reference sequence). V lost 5 bases, J lost 1 base, and 17 bases lay in between. CDR3 length equals 16 residues. In nucleotides, the CDR3 is TGTGCCAGTAGTTCCCCGGTCCAGGTGTGGAACACTGAAGCTTTCTTT. Translated: CASSSPVQVWNTEAFF.

This rearrangement joins TRBV4-1 to TRBJ2-5, with TRBD2 identical over 10 bases. This CDR3 is built from 16 residues. V was clipped by 1 base and J by 7 bases; unmatched bases: 9. Germline CDR1 and CDR2: MGHRA and YSYEKL. CDR3 nucleotides: TGCGCCAGCAGCCAAGGGAGCGGGGGGGCAGTTGGGACCCAGTACTTC. It codes for CASSQGSGGAVGTQYF.

This chain uses TRBV7-6 with TRBJ2-2, with 7 bases matching TRBD1. Looked up from germline, CDR1 is SGHVS and CDR2 is FNYEAQ. This CDR3 is built from 14 residues. The J segment lost 2 bases and the V segment lost 6 bases, leaving 3 bases of the junction unmatched. The CDR3 DNA reads as TGTGCCAGCAGATGGGACAGCAACACCGGGGAGCTGTTTTTT. Its protein product is CASRWDSNTGELFF.

The chain is built from TRBV4-1 and TRBJ1-6; the D is unclear. The CDR3 contains 17 residues. Germline V CDR1 and CDR2: MGHRA, YSYEKL. Trimming took 3 bases from V and 7 from J, leaving 19 bases between them. CDR3 sequence (DNA): TGCGCCAGCAGCCAGCTCTTTGGAGGCATGACGAATTCACCCCTCCACTTT. It translates to CASSQLFGGMTNSPLHF.

The chain recombines TRBV18 with TRBJ2-1, with D possibly TRBD2 on 5 matching bases. Per germline, CDR1 KGHSH and CDR2 LQKENI. This CDR3 comprises 14 residues. V was trimmed by 3 bases and J by 5 bases, leaving 11 bases between them. The CDR3 DNA is TGTGCCAGCTCACCCCCAGCGGCCCACAATGAGCAGTTCTTC. Protein product: CASSPPAAHNEQFF.

This clone was seen a handful of times. The genes are TRBV5-5 and TRBJ1-2; D is undetermined. Germline V gives CDR1 SGHKS, CDR2 YYEKEE (reference sequence). Trimming shortened V by 1 base and J by 5 bases, and 12 bases separated the two germline ends. This CDR3 has 14 amino acids. In nucleotides, the CDR3 is TGTGCCAGCAGCTTGCGGGCGGGAGGGTATGGCTACACCTTC. It specifies CASSLRAGGYGYTF.

The chain is built from TRBV11-2 and TRBJ2-3; D is uncertain. The germline V gene has CDR1 SGHAT and CDR2 FQNNGV. V was cut by 1 base and J by 1 base, with 6 bases left in between. The CDR3 totals 14 residues. The CDR3 bases are TGTGCCAGCAGCTTAGGTTCTGGCACAGATACGCAGTATTTT. It is translated as CASSLGSGTDTQYF.

The chain is built from TRBV5-4 and TRBJ2-5, with 11 bases lining up with TRBD2. J was trimmed by 2 bases and V by 0 bases; bases with no gene match: 3. There are 16 residues in the CDR3. Germline V gene lookup returns CDR1 SGHNT and CDR2 YYREEE (reference sequence). CDR3 nucleotide sequence: TGTGCCAGCAGCTTGGAGAGACTAGCGGGGCAAGAGACCCAGTACTTC. Amino acids: CASSLERLAGQETQYF.

The chain employs TRBV13 and TRBJ2-3, with TRBD2 matching over 7 bases. From germline, CDR1 is PRHDT and CDR2 FYEKMQ (reference sequence). The J segment lost 0 bases and the V segment lost 4 bases, leaving 7 bases of the junction unmatched. The CDR3 covers 16 residues. DNA for the CDR3: TGTGCCAGCAGCTCGCGATGGCGGGGGAGCACAGATACGCAGTATTTT. Translated: CASSSRWRGSTDTQYF.

The CDR3 bases are TGTGCCAGCTCACCAAGAGGGCATGGCTACACCTTC. Its protein is CASSPRGHGYTF. The chain carries TRBV18 and TRBJ1-2; no clear D. This CDR3 has 12 residues. Germline V gene sequence: CDR1 KGHSH, CDR2 LQKENI. Trimming removed 2 bases at V and 6 bases at J, with 7 bases between.

J is TRBJ2-5 and V is TRBV5-4; TRBD2 agrees at 10 bases. This CDR3 comprises 18 residues. V gave up 0 bases and J gave up 0 bases; unmatched junction bases: 8. Germline CDR1 is SGHNT and CDR2 is YYREEE (reference sequence). CDR3 nucleotides: TGTGCCAGCAGCTTGGGATTGAGGACTAGCGGATACCAAGAGACCCAGTACTTC. Residues: CASSLGLRTSGYQETQYF.

This clone was counted only a few times. This sequence joins TRBV18 and TRBJ2-1; weak D call: TRBD1 (6 bases). The CDR3 has 14 amino acids. Trimming left V 8 bases short and J 7 bases short, with 18 bases between. The V gene's germline CDR1 is KGHSH and CDR2 LQKENI. CDR3 in DNA: TGTGCCAGCCAGAGGGGGTTAGCAGGGAATGAGCAGTTCTTC. This translates into CASQRGLAGNEQFF.

V gene TRBV5-1 combines with J gene TRBJ2-1; TRBD1 matches at 8 bases. V lost 4 bases, J lost 7 bases, and 4 bases stayed unmatched. Germline V CDR1 and CDR2: SGHRS, YFSETQ. The CDR3 loop spans 13 amino acids. CDR3 residues: CASSERQGNEQFF. The CDR3 nucleotides are TGCGCCAGCAGCGAGCGACAGGGGAATGAGCAGTTCTTC.

V is TRBV27 and J is TRBJ1-1; TRBD1 is a possible D gene (5 bases). Germline CDR1 reads MNHEY; CDR2 reads SMNVEV (reference sequence). CDR3 length: 14 amino acids. Deletions cut 5 bases from V and 1 base from J, with 11 bases between. The CDR3 DNA follows: TGTGCCAGCAGTACGGGACTGCAGAACACTGAAGCTTTCTTT. Amino acid sequence: CASSTGLQNTEAFF.

The sample holds a few counts of this clone. The rearrangement links TRBV5-4 to TRBJ2-1; D is undetermined. Per germline, CDR1 SGHNT and CDR2 YYREEE (reference sequence). This CDR3 has 12 residues. V lost 0 bases, J lost 7 bases, and 5 bases lay in between. The CDR3 protein is CASSLERNEQFF. DNA for the CDR3: TGTGCCAGCAGCTTGGAGAGGAATGAGCAGTTCTTC.

To note about this clone: One end of the junction does not line up with germline, which may come from a read error. V gene TRBV7-7 combines with J gene TRBJ2-3; TRBD2 might be the D (5 bases). The CDR3 sequence is 14 residues long. Germline assignment: CDR1 SSHAT and CDR2 FNYEAQ (reference sequence). CDR3 sequence (DNA): TGTGCTAGCAGCTTATTGGACTCCACAGATACGCAGTATTTT. Protein: CASSLLDSTDTQYF.

This clone was observed a handful of times. J is TRBJ1-1 and V is TRBV20-1; D perhaps matches TRBD1 (5 bases). V was shortened by 7 bases and J by 6 bases, with 12 bases between the two germline ends. The CDR3 is made up of 11 amino acids. CDR1 and CDR2 (germline): DFQATT, SNEGSKA (reference sequence). In DNA form, the CDR3 reads TGCAGTGTCCCAGGGTGGCCTGAAGCTTTCTTT. This encodes CSVPGWPEAFF.

The V and J genes are TRBV19 and TRBJ2-1; D is uncertain. The CDR3 has 15 amino acids. CDR1 and CDR2 from the germline V gene are LNHDA and SQIVND (reference sequence). V lost 3 bases, J lost 0 bases, and 9 bases lay in between. This CDR3 reads CASSMGLSSYNEQFF. The CDR3 DNA follows: TGTGCCAGTAGTATGGGCCTCAGCTCCTACAATGAGCAGTTCTTC.